Listed here are 6 T cell receptor beta chains from one sample, sequenced in a study of shared clonotypes between healthy human individuals. Repertoires were generated with immunoSEQ multiplex PCR, while TCRdb's copy carries only in-frame clones and drops some. The sample lists about 2 million clones; roughly 94% were seen once. The sequencing input was naive CD4+ T cells sorted from blood. The subset denotes: CD45RA+ positively selected. The receptors were sampled from a man aged 18 to 29 in good health.

This clone appeared once. CDR3 sequence: CASRVQGAFF. As DNA, the CDR3 is TGTGCCAGCAGGGTACAGGGGGCTTTCTTT. The V and J genes are TRBV2 and TRBJ1-1; 7 bases are a match to TRBD1. V lost 6 bases to trimming and J lost 11 bases; unmatched junction nucleotides: 3. Germline V gene sequence: CDR1 SNHLY, CDR2 FYNNEI. The CDR3 extends over 10 amino acids.

In DNA form, the CDR3 reads TGTGCCAGCTCTTTGGTGCCAGCAACTAATGAAAAACTGTTTTTT. Its translation is CASSLVPATNEKLFF. The V gene is TRBV6-1, the J gene TRBJ1-4; D remains ambiguous. From germline, CDR1 is MNHNS and CDR2 SASEGT. V was cut by 8 bases and J by 0 bases, with 13 bases left in between. This CDR3 region has 15 residues.

The chain links TRBV4-1 to TRBJ1-5; no definite D call. V gave up 3 bases and J gave up 4 bases, with 10 bases separating them. The CDR3 contains 14 residues. Looked up from germline, CDR1 is MGHRA and CDR2 is YSYEKL. The CDR3 DNA reads as TGCGCCAGCAGCCACGAAGTAAAAAATCAGCCCCAGCATTTT. Translation gives CASSHEVKNQPQHF.

The rearrangement uses TRBV9 and TRBJ2-7, with 7 nucleotides matching TRBD2. Losses at the gene ends were 4 bases for V and 2 bases for J; bases not matched to a gene: 9. The CDR3 spans 15 residues. Germline V gene data show CDR1 as SGDLS and CDR2 as YYNGEE. CDR3 residues: CASSPSGTVTYEQYF. The CDR3 DNA follows: TGTGCCAGCAGCCCGAGCGGGACGGTGACCTACGAGCAGTACTTC.

The V and J genes are TRBV30 and TRBJ2-1; D is unclear. V was trimmed by 4 bases and J by 8 bases, leaving 0 bases between them. This CDR3 has 8 amino acids. Germline assignment: CDR1 GTSNPN and CDR2 SVGIG (reference sequence). The CDR3 sequence is CAWNEQFF. The CDR3 DNA sequence: TGTGCCTGGAATGAGCAGTTCTTC.

This chain links TRBV6-5 with TRBJ1-2, with D perhaps matching TRBD1 (6 bases). The length of the CDR3 is 15 residues. V lost 2 bases, J lost 1 base, and 11 bases lay in between. Germline values: CDR1 MNHEY, CDR2 SVGAGI. The DNA for the CDR3 is TGTGCCAGCAGTTACCTTGCAGGGGTTAACTATGGCTACACCTTC. Translating gives CASSYLAGVNYGYTF.